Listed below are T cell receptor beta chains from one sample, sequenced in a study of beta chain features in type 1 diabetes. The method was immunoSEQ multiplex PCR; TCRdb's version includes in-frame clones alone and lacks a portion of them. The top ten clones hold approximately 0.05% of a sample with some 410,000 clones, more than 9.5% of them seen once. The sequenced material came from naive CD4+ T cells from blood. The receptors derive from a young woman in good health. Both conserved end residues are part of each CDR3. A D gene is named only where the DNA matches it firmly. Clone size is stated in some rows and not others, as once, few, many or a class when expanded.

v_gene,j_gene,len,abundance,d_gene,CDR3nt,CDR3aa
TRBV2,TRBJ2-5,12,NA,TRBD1,TGTGCCAGCTCGACAGGGGCGGAGACCCAGTACTTC,CASSTGAETQYF
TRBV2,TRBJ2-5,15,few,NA,TGTGCCAGCAGGGGCAGCTGGGCTCCCCGGGAGACCCAGTACTTC,CASRGSWAPRETQYF
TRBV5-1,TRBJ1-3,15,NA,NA,TGCGCCAGCAGCTTGGATCCAGGAGCAGGAAACACCATATATTTT,CASSLDPGAGNTIYF
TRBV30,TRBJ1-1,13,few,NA,TGTGCCTGGAGTGACTGGGGTAACACTGAAGCTTTCTTT,CAWSDWGNTEAFF
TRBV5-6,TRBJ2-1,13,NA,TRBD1,TGTGCCAGCAGCTTGACAGGGGTTACTGAGCAGTTCTTC,CASSLTGVTEQFF
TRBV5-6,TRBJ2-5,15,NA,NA,TGTGCCAGCAGCTTGGCTGGTAGGATGCAAGAGACCCAGTACTTC,CASSLAGRMQETQYF
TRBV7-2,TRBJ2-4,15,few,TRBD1,TGTGCCAGCAGGAAGCCGGACAGGGGGCTAAACATTCAGTACTTC,CASRKPDRGLNIQYF
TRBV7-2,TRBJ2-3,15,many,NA,TGTGCCAGCAGCTTAGTTAGCGGCTACACAGATACGCAGTATTTT,CASSLVSGYTDTQYF
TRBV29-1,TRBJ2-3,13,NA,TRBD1,TGCAGCGTGAGGACAGGGCGGGCAGATACGCAGTATTTT,CSVRTGRADTQYF
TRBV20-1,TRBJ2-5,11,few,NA,TGCAGTGGACACTCGGGAGAGACCCAGTACTTC,CSGHSGETQYF
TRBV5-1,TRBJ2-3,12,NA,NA,TGCGCCAGCAGACCGGGCACAGATACGCAGTATTTT,CASRPGTDTQYF
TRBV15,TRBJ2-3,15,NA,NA,TGTGCCACCGAACTGCGAGGGAGAAGCACAGATACGCAGTATTTT,CATELRGRSTDTQYF
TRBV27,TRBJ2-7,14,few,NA,TGTGCCAGCAGTTTCTCGTGGGATTTCGGCGAGCAGTACTTC,CASSFSWDFGEQYF
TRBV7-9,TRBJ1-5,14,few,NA,TGTGCCAGCAGCCCAATTATGAGCAATCAGCCCCAGCATTTT,CASSPIMSNQPQHF
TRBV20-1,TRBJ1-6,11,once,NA,TGCAGTGCTAGACCGATGACACCCCTCCACTTT,CSARPMTPLHF
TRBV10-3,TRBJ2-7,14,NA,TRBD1,TGTGCCATCAGCTGGACAGGTACCTCCTACGAGCAGTACTTC,CAISWTGTSYEQYF
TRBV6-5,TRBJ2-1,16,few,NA,TGTGCCAGCAGTTACTCATTAGCGAACTCCTACAATGAGCAGTTCTTC,CASSYSLANSYNEQFF
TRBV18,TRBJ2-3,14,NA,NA,TGTGCCAGCTCACGGCAGGGGAATACAGATACGCAGTATTTT,CASSRQGNTDTQYF
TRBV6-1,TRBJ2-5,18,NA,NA,TGTGCCAGCAGTGAAGCGGCAGGAACGAGACTGCAAGAGCGGACCCAGTACTTC,CASSEAAGTRLQERTQYF
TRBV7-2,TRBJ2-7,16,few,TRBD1,TGTGCCAGCAGCTTAGAGACAGGGGGCAGGACCTACGAGCAGTACTTC,CASSLETGGRTYEQYF
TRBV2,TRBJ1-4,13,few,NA,TGTGCCAGCAGTGATGGGTTTGATGAAAAACTGTTTTTT,CASSDGFDEKLFF
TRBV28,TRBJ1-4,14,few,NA,TGTGCCAGCAGTCGCACGGGGAAGGGGGAAAAACTGTTTTTT,CASSRTGKGEKLFF
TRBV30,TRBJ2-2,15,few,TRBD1,TGTGCCTGGAGAGAAGGGACAGGGGCCCTTTGGGAGCTGTTTTTT,CAWREGTGALWELFF
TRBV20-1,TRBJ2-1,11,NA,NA,TGCAGCGGCGGTAGCCAGAATGAGCAGTTCTTC,CSGGSQNEQFF
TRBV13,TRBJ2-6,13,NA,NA,TGTGCCAGCAGCTTATCTGGGGCCAACGGCCTGACTTTC,CASSLSGANGLTF
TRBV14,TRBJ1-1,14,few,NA,TGTGCCAGCAGCCCGGGACACCTGAACACTGAAGCTTTCTTT,CASSPGHLNTEAFF
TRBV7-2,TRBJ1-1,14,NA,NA,TGTGCCAGCAGCTTAAGACCCATGAACACTGAAGCTTTCTTT,CASSLRPMNTEAFF
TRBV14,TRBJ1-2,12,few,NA,TGTGCCAGCAGCCAAGAATGGACTGGCTACACCTTC,CASSQEWTGYTF
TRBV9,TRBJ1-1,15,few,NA,TGTGCCAGCAGCGTAGAAGCAGGACCGATAACTGAAGCTTTCTTT,CASSVEAGPITEAFF
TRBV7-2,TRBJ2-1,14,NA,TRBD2,TGTGCCAGCAGCTTAACTAGCGGGATCAATGAGCAGTTCTTC,CASSLTSGINEQFF
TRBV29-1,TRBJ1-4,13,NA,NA,TGCAGCGTTGAGGGGGAAACTAATGAAAAACTGTTTTTT,CSVEGETNEKLFF
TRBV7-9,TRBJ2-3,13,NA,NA,TGTGCCAGCAGCTTAGGTTTGATGGATACGCAGTATTTT,CASSLGLMDTQYF
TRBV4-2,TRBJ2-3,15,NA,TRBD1,TGTGCCAGCAGCCAAGACAGGGGGCTCTCAGATACGCAGTATTTT,CASSQDRGLSDTQYF
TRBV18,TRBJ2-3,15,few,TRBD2,TGTGCCAGCTCATCCACTAGCGGGGGCACAGATACGCAGTATTTT,CASSSTSGGTDTQYF
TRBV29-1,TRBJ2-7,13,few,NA,TGCAGCGTCGCCCTACGGGGCTCCTACGAGCAGTACTTC,CSVALRGSYEQYF
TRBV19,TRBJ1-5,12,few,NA,TGTGCCAGTAATGAGAACCATCAGCCCCAGCATTTT,CASNENHQPQHF
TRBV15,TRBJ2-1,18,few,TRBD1,TGTGCCACCAGCAGAGCCAGAGGGGACAGCAATACCTACAATGAGCAGTTCTTC,CATSRARGDSNTYNEQFF
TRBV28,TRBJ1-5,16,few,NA,TGTGCCAGCAGACCACGAGGAGGGGGATCCAATCAGCCCCAGCATTTT,CASRPRGGGSNQPQHF
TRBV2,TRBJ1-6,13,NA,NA,TGTGCCAGCAGATTGGACGGAAATTCACCCCTCCACTTT,CASRLDGNSPLHF
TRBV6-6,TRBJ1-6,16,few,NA,TGTGCCAGCAGTCCCCCCAAAAGCTCCTATAATTCACCCCTCCACTTT,CASSPPKSSYNSPLHF
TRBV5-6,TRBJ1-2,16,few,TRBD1,TGTGCCAGCAGCTTTGGGACAGGGAAAGCTAACTATGGCTACACCTTC,CASSFGTGKANYGYTF
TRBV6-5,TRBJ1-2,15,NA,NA,TGTGCCAGCAGTCCAAACCGGGTCCGGATGGAGGGCTACACCTTC,CASSPNRVRMEGYTF